Presented here are 15 T cell receptor beta chains from one specimen sequenced in a study of T cell clonality in common variable immunodeficiency. General study results and limits: Fewer deletions and N-nucleotide insertions were reportedly seen in common variable immunodeficiency TCR beta sequences.

The protocol was immunoSEQ multiplex PCR, while the TCRdb copy is restricted to in-frame clones and leaves out a portion. The profile covers 25,000 to 35,000 clones, none occurring a single time. These receptors have no known antigen. The material sequenced was peripheral blood mononuclear cells. These receptors originate from a human donor with common variable immunodeficiency.

This clone has a count of ten or more. The observed sequence ends 3 residues before the CDR3 terminus, with the missing tail filled in from the germline J gene. The chain couples TRBV14 to TRBJ2-1; 8 bases agree with TRBD2. In germline, CDR1 is SGHDN, CDR2 FVKESK. V lost 4 bases, J lost 4 bases, and 9 bases stayed unmatched. The CDR3 totals 16 residues. The CDR3 loop reads CASSPKLGLGYNEQFF. The CDR3 bases that were read are TGTGCCAGCAGCCCAAAGCTGGGACTAGGGTACAATGAG.

This clone turned up a few times. Read coverage stops 3 residues before the CDR3 terminus; the germline J gene supplies the remainder. The chain carries TRBV7-9 and TRBJ2-5, with TRBD1 identical over 7 bases. In germline, CDR1 is SEHNR, CDR2 FQNEAQ (reference sequence). The CDR3 totals 14 residues. Unmatched junction bases numbered 6, after V lost 5 bases and J lost 3 bases. The CDR3 here is CASSGWDREETQYF. The DNA read from the CDR3 is TGTGCCAGCAGCGGATGGGACAGAGAAGAGACC.

In its sample, this clone was seen many times. The sequence runs out 3 residues before the end of the CDR3; the remainder is reconstructed from the germline J gene. V and J are TRBV10-3 and TRBJ1-1, with a tentative D call TRBD1 (5 bases). This CDR3 has 15 amino acids. With 0 bases removed from V and 0 bases from J, the gap between germline ends came to 8 bases. The germline gives CDR1 ENHRY, CDR2 SYGVKD. The sequenced part of the CDR3 DNA is TGTGCCATCAGTGAGTCGGCAGGGCTGAACACTGAA. Residues: CAISESAGLNTE. The whole CDR3 reads CAISESAGLNTEAFF.

In its sample, this clone was seen many times. The CDR3 end lies 3 residues beyond the end of the read and is filled in from the germline J gene. V is TRBV18 and J is TRBJ1-1; 8 positions match TRBD1. Trimming took 5 bases from V and 5 from J; bases not matched to a gene: 13. This CDR3 is 16 amino acids long. Germline lookup yields CDR1 KGHSH and CDR2 LQKENI. The CDR3 sequence: CASSGQGLVFRTEAFF. CDR3 DNA, as far as it was read: TGTGCCAGCTCAGGACAGGGTCTCGTATTTAGGACTGAA.

This clone was picked up a small number of times. Read coverage stops 3 residues before the CDR3 terminus; the germline J gene supplies the remainder. The V gene is TRBV29-1, the J gene TRBJ2-3, with TRBD2 matching 9 bases. V was pared by 0 bases and J by 5 bases, with 9 bases of the junction left unmatched. Germline CDR1 and CDR2: SQVTM and ANQGSEA. The CDR3 runs 16 residues. This CDR3 reads CSVEDLAREGRDTQYF. The CDR3 bases that were read are TGCAGCGTTGAAGATCTTGCGCGGGAGGGTAGAGATACG.

A note on this clone: The read halts 3 residues ahead of the CDR3 end, with the missing end drawn from the germline J gene. The chain uses TRBV5-4 and TRBJ2-7; 7 bases match TRBD2. Looked up from germline, CDR1 is SGHNT and CDR2 is YYREEE (reference sequence). There are 16 residues in the CDR3. Trimming cost V 2 bases and J 1 base; bases outside gene matches: 9. CDR3 DNA (partial): TGTGCCAGCAGCTTTGGAGGACGGGGGGTTTCCTACGAG. Protein sequence: CASSFGGRGVSYE. The entire CDR3 is CASSFGGRGVSYEQYF.

The sample holds many counts of this clone. Read sequence stops 3 residues before the CDR3 end, and the germline J gene provides the missing end. The V gene is TRBV19, the J gene TRBJ1-1, with D possibly matching TRBD1 (6 bases). This CDR3 has 14 residues. Germline CDR1 LNHDA, CDR2 SQIVND (reference sequence). CDR3 residues: CASSTSGTSEDAFF. The CDR3 bases that were read are TGTGCCAGTAGTACATCCGGGACATCAGAGGAT.

As regards this clone: Read data end 3 residues before the CDR3 end; the end is taken from the germline J gene. V and J are TRBV6-1 and TRBJ2-7, with 11 bases that match TRBD2. Trimming at V came to 2 bases and at J to 4 bases, leaving 4 bases not matched to a gene. This CDR3 region has 15 residues. CDR1 MNHNS and CDR2 SASEGT come from the germline V gene. Partial CDR3 DNA: TGTGCCAGCAGTGAACCTAGCGGGAGGTGGTACGAG. This sequence encodes CASSEPSGRWYE. The complete CDR3 protein is CASSEPSGRWYEQYF.

This clone was found a few times. The CDR3 goes on 3 residues after the read ends, and that part is filled in from the germline J gene. The chain couples TRBV13 to TRBJ2-2; D unresolved. Germline assignment: CDR1 PRHDT and CDR2 FYEKMQ (reference sequence). There are 16 residues in the CDR3. Between the trimmed V and J ends, which lost 5 bases and 6 bases, there was a span of 19 bases. CDR3 DNA, as far as it was read: TGTGCCAGCAGCCCGTCAACCCCGAGGTCATCCGGGGAG. Its protein product is CASSPSTPRSSGE. The whole CDR3 region reads CASSPSTPRSSGELFF.

This clone was counted many times. With the read ending 3 residues before the CDR3 end, the germline J gene is used to fill in that end. The chain joins TRBV30 to TRBJ1-5; D might be TRBD1 (5 bases). V lost 2 bases to trimming and J lost 7 bases, with 12 bases between them. CDR3 size: 13 residues. Germline CDR1 reads GTSNPN; CDR2 reads SVGIG (reference sequence). The CDR3 loop is CAWSKGRGQPQHF. The CDR3 DNA, read in part, is TGTGCCTGGAGTAAGGGCCGGGGGCAGCCC.

Details on this clone: The read is 3 residues too short to cover the CDR3 end, so that end is filled in from the germline J gene. The chain is built from TRBV5-1 and TRBJ2-7, with 8 bases fitting TRBD1. Germline trimming cut 0 bases from V and 1 base from J; bases unmatched to any gene: 3. Germline loops: CDR1 SGHRS, CDR2 YFSETQ. The CDR3 is 15 amino acids. CDR3 DNA, as far as it was read: TGCGCCAGCAGCTTGGAGGGGACAGGTTCCTACGAG. As protein: CASSLEGTGSYE. The whole CDR3 reads CASSLEGTGSYEQYF. The variable domain in full, completed from reference TRBV5-1 and TRBJ2-7, reads KAGVTQTPRYLIKTRGQQVTLSCSPISGHRSVSWYQQTPGQGLQFLFEYFSETQRNKGNFPGRFSGRQFSNSRSEMNVSTLELGDSALYLCASSLEGTGSYEQYFGPGTRLTVT.

On this clone itself: The read terminates 3 residues ahead of where the CDR3 ends, so the germline J gene completes it. The chain combines TRBV5-1 with TRBJ2-7; 12 bases fit TRBD2. The CDR3 length is 15 residues. J was trimmed by 2 bases and V by 4 bases; bases with no gene match: 4. The germline V gene encodes CDR1 SGHRS and CDR2 YFSETQ. CDR3 bases read: TGCGCCAGCAGCGTCACTAGCGGGAGGACCTACGAG. Protein sequence: CASSVTSGRTYE. The full CDR3 protein is CASSVTSGRTYEQYF.

The sample holds many counts of this clone. The CDR3 end is not reached by the read, which stops 3 residues before it; the germline J gene fills it in. The chain couples TRBV19 to TRBJ2-5; 12 bases line up with TRBD1. The CDR3 runs 17 residues. Trimming removed 5 bases from V and 5 bases from J; junction bases left unmatched: 12. The germline V gene has CDR1 LNHDA and CDR2 SQIVND (reference sequence). The CDR3 sequence is CASSLTSGTGGRETQYF. CDR3 DNA, as far as it was read: TGTGCCAGTAGTCTAACCTCCGGGACAGGGGGCCGGGAGACC. Using reference TRBV19 and TRBJ2-5 for the parts outside the CDR3, the full variable domain is DGGITQSPKYLFRKEGQNVTLSCEQNLNHDAMYWYRQDPGQGLRLIYYSQIVNDFQKGDIAEGYSVSREKKESFPLTVTSAQKNPTAFYLCASSLTSGTGGRETQYFGPGTRLLVL.

In regard to this clone: The read falls 3 residues short of the CDR3 end, and the missing part is taken from the germline J gene. The chain couples TRBV5-1 to TRBJ2-1; D is uncertain. V lost 2 bases and J lost 5, with 5 bases in between. CDR1 is SGHRS and CDR2 is YFSETQ in the germline V gene. The CDR3 totals 12 residues. The sequenced part of the CDR3 DNA is TGCGCCAGCAGCTTACAAAACAATGAG. Translating it yields CASSLQNNE. The complete CDR3 sequence is CASSLQNNEQFF. Drawing the rest from reference TRBV5-1 and TRBJ2-1, the complete variable domain is KAGVTQTPRYLIKTRGQQVTLSCSPISGHRSVSWYQQTPGQGLQFLFEYFSETQRNKGNFPGRFSGRQFSNSRSEMNVSTLELGDSALYLCASSLQNNEQFFGPGTRLTVL.

There are many counts of this clone. The sequenced part of the CDR3 DNA is TGCGCCAGCAGCTTGGACTCCCTCGGCACCGGGGAG. It yields the protein CASSLDSLGTGE. From start to end, the CDR3 is CASSLDSLGTGELFF. The V and J genes are TRBV5-1 and TRBJ2-2; D ambiguous. The read is 3 residues too short to cover the CDR3 end, so that end is filled in from the germline J gene. V was trimmed by 0 bases and J by 4 bases, leaving 10 bases between them. There are 15 residues in the CDR3. Germline CDR1 is SGHRS and CDR2 is YFSETQ.